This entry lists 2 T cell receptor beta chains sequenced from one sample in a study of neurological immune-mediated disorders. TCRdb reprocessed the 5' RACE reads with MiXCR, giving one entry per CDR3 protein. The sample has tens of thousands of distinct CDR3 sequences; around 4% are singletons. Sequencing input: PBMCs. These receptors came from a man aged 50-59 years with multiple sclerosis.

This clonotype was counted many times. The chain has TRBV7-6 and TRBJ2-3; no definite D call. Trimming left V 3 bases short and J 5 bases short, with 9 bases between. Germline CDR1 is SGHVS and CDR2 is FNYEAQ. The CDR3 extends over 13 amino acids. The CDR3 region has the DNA TGTGCCAGCAGCTTTACTATTCAAGATACGCAGTATTTT. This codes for CASSFTIQDTQYF.

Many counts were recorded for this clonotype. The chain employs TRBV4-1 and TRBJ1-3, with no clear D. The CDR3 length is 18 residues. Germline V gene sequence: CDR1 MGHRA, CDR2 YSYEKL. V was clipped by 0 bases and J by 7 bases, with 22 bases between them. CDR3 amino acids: CASSQDLTQTRVGNTIYF. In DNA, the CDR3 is TGCGCCAGCAGCCAAGATCTTACCCAGACCCGCGTGGGTAACACCATATATTTT.